The present entry profiles one TCR beta chain with its context. This sample is part of a study of tumor T cells in aggressive B-cell lymphoma. TCRdb's copy holds only in-frame clones and misses some; the assay was immunoSEQ multiplex PCR. The sample contains about 11,000 clones, 75% to 90% of which appear only once. J was trimmed by 2 bases and V by 3 bases; bases with no gene match: 4. The CDR3 contains 16 residues. CDR1 KGHSH and CDR2 LQKENI come from the germline V gene. This chain joins TRBV18 and TRBJ2-2, with 9 bases matching TRBD2. The origin of this receptor is an adult with diffuse large B cell lymphoma. The sequencing sample was made of tumor tissue. The DNA for the CDR3 is TGTGCCAGCTCACCTACAGCGGGAGGCAACACCGGGGAGCTGTTTTTT. As protein: CASSPTAGGNTGELFF.